This passage covers 20 T cell receptor beta chains from one sample sequenced in a study of T cells in Graves' hyperthyroidism and ophthalmopathy. RNA transcripts were the template for amplifying TCR beta CDR3 regions. Initially, a first-round RT-PCR of the TCR CDR3 employed the HTBI primer set. TCRdb passed the multiplex PCR reads through MiXCR, listing each CDR3 protein once. Here the sample spans about 290,000 distinct CDR3 sequences, 12% to 15% being singletons. Sequencing input: blood. These receptor sequences come from a woman in her thirties or forties with Graves' hyperthyroidism.

The V gene is TRBV11-2, the J gene TRBJ2-1; 8 nucleotides agree with TRBD1. With V trimmed by 2 bases and J by 9 bases, 6 bases remained unmatched. The germline gives CDR1 SGHAT, CDR2 FQNNGV. The CDR3 has 14 residues. DNA of the CDR3: TGTGCCAGCAGCTTACGGACAGGGAACGGTGAGCAGTTCTTC. Its translation: CASSLRTGNGEQFF.

The V and J genes are TRBV5-6 and TRBJ2-4, with 9 bases matching TRBD1. V trimming: 1 base; J trimming: 0 bases; junction bases outside the gene matches: 11. CDR1 and CDR2 from the germline V gene are SGHDT and YYEEEE. This CDR3 spans 19 amino acids. DNA of the CDR3: TGTGCCAGCAGCTTGTCAGGGACAGGGTATCCCTCAGCCAAAAACATTCAGTACTTC. Translation gives CASSLSGTGYPSAKNIQYF.

This clonotype was counted ten times or more. The chain combines TRBV7-9 with TRBJ2-7; 10 nucleotides align to TRBD2. The V and J ends lost 5 bases and 0 bases, in that order; junction bases with no gene match: 10. Germline V gene lookup returns CDR1 SEHNR and CDR2 FQNEAQ (reference sequence). The CDR3 length is 17 residues. The CDR3 sequence: CASSAPSSGRPSYEQYF. The CDR3, as DNA: TGTGCCAGCAGCGCCCCGTCTAGCGGGAGACCCTCCTACGAGCAGTACTTC. The variable domain in full, completed from reference TRBV7-9 and TRBJ2-7, reads DTGVSQNPRHKITKRGQNVTFRCDPISEHNRLYWYRQTLGQGPEFLTYFQNEAQLEKSRLLSDRFSAERPKGSFSTLEIQRTEQGDSAMYLCASSAPSSGRPSYEQYFGPGTRLTVT.

This clonotype occurred a few times. The chain joins TRBV24-1 to TRBJ1-6, with D possibly matching TRBD1 (6 bases). Looked up from germline, CDR1 is KGHDR and CDR2 is SFDVKD. V was clipped by 4 bases and J by 11 bases, with 38 bases between them. This CDR3 region has 22 residues. The DNA of the CDR3 is TGTGCCACCAGTGACGATTTAGGGTTGAGTCGGGACACCGCCTATAGTGTCACACCCCTCCACTTT. Translated: CATSDDLGLSRDTAYSVTPLHF.

This clonotype was recorded at least ten times. The chain uses TRBV6-5 and TRBJ2-1; D is undetermined. CDR3 size: 14 residues. With 0 bases removed from V and 7 bases from J, the gap between germline ends came to 10 bases. Germline V gene sequence: CDR1 MNHEY, CDR2 SVGAGI. This chain's CDR3 is CASSYSMGANEQFF. The CDR3 DNA reads TGTGCCAGCAGTTACTCGATGGGCGCAAATGAGCAGTTCTTC.

This chain joins TRBV24-1 and TRBJ2-2; TRBD2 aligns across 8 bases. The J segment lost 7 bases and the V segment lost 0 bases, leaving 6 bases of the junction unmatched. Germline CDR1 reads KGHDR; CDR2 reads SFDVKD. The CDR3 contains 16 residues. The CDR3: CATSDLGTSINGELFF. The CDR3, as DNA: TGTGCCACCAGTGATTTGGGGACTAGTATTAACGGGGAGCTGTTTTTT.

This clonotype showed up many times. This chain connects TRBV2 to TRBJ1-5; D possibly corresponds to TRBD1 (6 bases). Germline CDR1 is SNHLY and CDR2 is FYNNEI. This CDR3 comprises 15 residues. The ends were cut back, 6 bases at V and 1 base at J, with 13 bases in the middle. This chain's CDR3 is CASSRTDYSNQPQHF. CDR3 DNA: TGTGCCAGCAGCAGGACAGATTACAGCAATCAGCCCCAGCATTTT. The full variable domain, in which reference TRBV2 and TRBJ1-5 provide the parts outside the CDR3, is EPEVTQTPSHQVTQMGQEVILRCVPISNHLYFYWYRQILGQKVEFLVSFYNNEISEKSEIFDDQFSVERPDGSNFTLKIRSTKLEDSAMYFCASSRTDYSNQPQHFGDGTRLSIL.

This clonotype was recorded at least ten times. The V gene is TRBV3-1, the J gene TRBJ1-6; a weak D match, TRBD1 (5 bases). The CDR3 sequence is 12 residues long. CDR1 and CDR2 from the germline V gene are LGHDT and YNNKEL (reference sequence). The germline V and J ends were trimmed by 1 base and 17 bases, with 12 bases remaining between them. The CDR3 is CASSQGARDVHF. In DNA, the CDR3 is TGTGCCAGCAGCCAAGGGGCCAGGGACGTCCACTTT.

This clonotype was counted only a few times. This chain uses TRBV7-2 with TRBJ2-3, with 12 nucleotides matching TRBD2. Germline CDR1 SGHTA, CDR2 FQGNSA. The CDR3 has 16 residues. The ends lost 5 bases at V and 4 bases at J; junction bases unmatched: 7. The CDR3 DNA reads as TGTGCCAGCAGCCAACGGACTAGCGGGATCCCAGATACGCAGTATTTT. Encoded protein: CASSQRTSGIPDTQYF.

This clonotype was counted a few times. As DNA, the CDR3 is TGTGCCAGCTCACCCCCGTCTATTAATGAGCAGTTCTTC. Translating it yields CASSPPSINEQFF. V gene TRBV18 combines with J gene TRBJ2-1, with D uncertain. V dropped 3 bases and J dropped 7 bases, with 10 bases sitting between them. The CDR3 runs to 13 residues. CDR1 is KGHSH, CDR2 LQKENI, per germline. The full variable domain, in which reference TRBV18 and TRBJ2-1 provide the parts outside the CDR3, is NAGVMQNPRHLVRRRGQEARLRCSPMKGHSHVYWYRQLPEEGLKFMVYLQKENIIDESGMPKERFSAEFPKEGPSILRIQQVVRGDSAAYFCASSPPSINEQFFGPGTRLTVL.

This clonotype has only a few counts. The chain uses TRBV7-9 and TRBJ1-3; D gene uncertain. V dropped 4 bases and J dropped 5 bases, with 12 bases sitting between them. The germline V gene has CDR1 SEHNR and CDR2 FQNEAQ (reference sequence). The CDR3 spans 14 residues. The CDR3: CASSSSDTRNTIYF. The DNA for the CDR3 is TGTGCCAGCAGCTCCTCTGATACACGAAACACCATATATTTT.

The CDR3 protein is CASSRARPNTGELFF. CDR3 bases: TGTGCCAGCAGCCGAGCTCGGCCGAACACCGGGGAGCTGTTTTTT. This chain links TRBV2 with TRBJ2-2; D is ambiguous. CDR1 is SNHLY, CDR2 FYNNEI, per germline. The CDR3 is made up of 15 amino acids. The V gene lost 6 bases and the J gene lost 0 bases, with 11 bases spanning the gap. Drawing the rest from reference TRBV2 and TRBJ2-2, the complete variable domain is EPEVTQTPSHQVTQMGQEVILRCVPISNHLYFYWYRQILGQKVEFLVSFYNNEISEKSEIFDDQFSVERPDGSNFTLKIRSTKLEDSAMYFCASSRARPNTGELFFGEGSRLTVL.

Ten or more counts support this clonotype. The gene calls are TRBV27 and TRBJ1-2, with no clear D. In germline, CDR1 is MNHEY, CDR2 SMNVEV (reference sequence). The CDR3 sequence is 13 residues long. Between the trimmed V and J ends, which lost 0 bases and 4 bases, there was a span of 6 bases. The CDR3 DNA reads TGTGCCAGCAGTTTATCACAGCCCTATGGCTACACCTTC. Translated: CASSLSQPYGYTF.

The chain carries TRBV18 and TRBJ2-1; 12 positions match TRBD2. The trim removed 0 bases at V and 7 bases at J, leaving 7 bases unmatched. This CDR3 region has 17 residues. CDR1 is KGHSH and CDR2 is LQKENI in the germline V gene. CDR3 sequence: CASSPPGTSGPINEQFF. The CDR3 DNA reads as TGTGCCAGCTCACCACCAGGGACTAGCGGGCCTATTAATGAGCAGTTCTTC.

The sample holds many counts of this clonotype. This chain links TRBV6-1 with TRBJ1-2; D ambiguous. Trimming cost V 6 bases and J 6 bases, with 14 bases left between them. The CDR3 totals 13 residues. In germline, CDR1 is MNHNS, CDR2 SASEGT. The CDR3 is CASSPGTENGYTF. The CDR3 DNA follows: TGTGCCAGCAGCCCGGGAACTGAGAATGGCTACACCTTC.

This clonotype was recorded at least ten times. V is TRBV25-1 and J is TRBJ1-2; D might be TRBD1 (5 bases). The CDR3 sequence is 14 residues long. The V gene lost 3 bases and the J gene lost 2 bases, with 10 bases spanning the gap. Germline CDR1 reads MGHDK; CDR2 reads SYGVNS. CDR3 nucleotides: TGTGCCAGCAGTGATAATGACAGCAACTATGGCTACACCTTC. Translating gives CASSDNDSNYGYTF.

This clonotype was counted a few times. The rearrangement uses TRBV2 and TRBJ1-3; 7 positions agree with TRBD1. This CDR3 spans 16 amino acids. V gave up 3 bases and J gave up 4 bases; unmatched junction bases: 9. CDR1 SNHLY and CDR2 FYNNEI come from the germline V gene. CDR3 DNA: TGTGCCAGCAGTGACCTAAGGGGGCCTGGGGGAAACACCATATATTTT. Its protein product is CASSDLRGPGGNTIYF.

This clonotype was seen more than once but under ten times. The V call is TRBV7-9, the J call TRBJ2-1; possibly TRBD2 for D (6 bases). The CDR3 sequence is 14 residues long. Germline-derived CDR1 and CDR2 are SEHNR and FQNEAQ (reference sequence). V lost 3 bases to trimming and J lost 6 bases, with 12 bases between them. The CDR3 nucleotides are TGTGCCAGCAGCTTCACGGGAGAAATCAATGAGCAGTTCTTC. Translated: CASSFTGEINEQFF.

This clonotype has more than one count but fewer than ten. J is TRBJ2-2 and V is TRBV30; TRBD2 agrees at 7 bases. Unmatched junction bases numbered 12, after V lost 3 bases and J lost 5 bases. The germline CDR1 and CDR2 sequences are GTSNPN and SVGIG (reference sequence). This CDR3 has 16 amino acids. For the CDR3, the DNA is TGTGCCTGGAGCACACAGCCCGGGACTAAAACCGGGGAGCTGTTTTTT. It codes for CAWSTQPGTKTGELFF.

Only one count was recorded for this clonotype. The germline gene is not matched at one end of the junction; a read error may be the cause. The CDR3 nucleotides read TGTGTCAGCAGCTTAGCCCCGGGCGCCGGAGCCTACGAGCAGTACTTC. It codes for CVSSLAPGAGAYEQYF. This sequence joins TRBV7-6 and TRBJ2-7; D not certain. The CDR3 spans 16 residues. Germline CDR1 is SGHVS and CDR2 is FNYEAQ.